A single sample gave rise to the 8 T cell receptor beta chains below, sequenced in a study of identical twins. TCRdb independently ran MiXCR on the 5' RACE reads; one entry per CDR3 protein. The sample contains about 470,000 distinct CDR3 sequences, more than 20% of which appear only once. These data are also associated with another study on T cells expressing NK-cell markers.

The material sequenced was CD4+ T cells sorted from blood. These receptors were taken from a woman younger than 35 in good health.

The chain joins TRBV12-3 or TRBV12-4 to TRBJ2-1; 8 positions agree with TRBD2. V gave up 2 bases and J gave up 5 bases; unmatched junction bases: 5. CDR3 length: 15 amino acids. The CDR3 nucleotides read TGTGCCAGCAGTTTAACGGGAGGGATGAACAATGAGCAGTTCTTC. Translating it yields CASSLTGGMNNEQFF.

This chain joins TRBV7-2 and TRBJ1-5; no definite D call. This CDR3 has 12 residues. Germline V lookup: CDR1 SGHTA, CDR2 FQGNSA. The germline V and J ends were trimmed by 4 bases and 7 bases, with 8 bases remaining between them. The CDR3 spells CASSSGVQPQHF. CDR3 DNA: TGTGCCAGCAGCTCGGGTGTCCAGCCCCAGCATTTT.

This clonotype was observed a few times. The rearrangement uses TRBV7-9 and TRBJ2-3; tentatively, D is TRBD1 (6 bases). Germline CDR1 SEHNR, CDR2 FQNEAQ (reference sequence). Trimming pared 5 bases from V and 6 bases from J, leaving 9 bases between. The CDR3 consists of 12 residues. The CDR3 DNA reads as TGTGCCAGCAGCCAGCAGGGGGATACGCAGTATTTT. It specifies CASSQQGDTQYF.

The chain recombines TRBV19 with TRBJ1-5; 7 bases align to TRBD1. Losses at the gene ends were 6 bases for V and 0 bases for J; bases not matched to a gene: 11. The CDR3 is 17 amino acids. The V gene's germline CDR1 is LNHDA and CDR2 SQIVND (reference sequence). The CDR3 spells CASSHRGAGYSNQPQHF. DNA of the CDR3: TGTGCCAGTAGCCACAGGGGAGCGGGGTATAGCAATCAGCCCCAGCATTTT. Together with reference TRBV19 and TRBJ1-5, the CDR3 gives the full variable domain: DGGITQSPKYLFRKEGQNVTLSCEQNLNHDAMYWYRQDPGQGLRLIYYSQIVNDFQKGDIAEGYSVSREKKESFPLTVTSAQKNPTAFYLCASSHRGAGYSNQPQHFGDGTRLSIL.

As DNA, the CDR3 is TGTGCCAGCAACACAGGTAGCGGGAGGAATTCCTACAATGAGCAGTTCTTC. Its protein is CASNTGSGRNSYNEQFF. V and J are TRBV13 and TRBJ2-1; 10 nucleotides align to TRBD2. Germline V CDR1 and CDR2: PRHDT, FYEKMQ (reference sequence). The CDR3 sequence is 17 residues long. V shed 7 bases, J shed 1 base, and the junction held 10 bases outside the gene matches. The full variable domain, in which reference TRBV13 and TRBJ2-1 provide the parts outside the CDR3, is AAGVIQSPRHLIKEKRETATLKCYPIPRHDTVYWYQQGPGQDPQFLISFYEKMQSDKGSIPDRFSAQQFSDYHSELNMSSLELGDSALYFCASNTGSGRNSYNEQFFGPGTRLTVL.

This clonotype came up a few times. The V gene is TRBV30, the J gene TRBJ2-3; 9 nucleotides line up with TRBD2. Germline V gene lookup returns CDR1 GTSNPN and CDR2 SVGIG (reference sequence). V was pared by 0 bases and J by 3 bases, with 4 bases of the junction left unmatched. This CDR3 region has 15 residues. CDR3 protein: CAWSVFSGRTDTQYF. CDR3 bases: TGTGCCTGGAGTGTATTTAGCGGGAGAACAGATACGCAGTATTTT.

The chain is built from TRBV5-1 and TRBJ2-1, with D perhaps TRBD1 or TRBD2 (5 bases each). Germline V gene lookup returns CDR1 SGHRS and CDR2 YFSETQ. The V and J ends lost 0 bases and 8 bases respectively, with 12 bases between them. The CDR3 runs to 14 residues. The CDR3 DNA sequence: TGCGCCAGCAGCTTGGAAGGGGTCGGGGATGAGCAGTTCTTC. As protein: CASSLEGVGDEQFF.

The chain has TRBV12-3 or TRBV12-4 and TRBJ2-1, with unresolved D. With 9 bases removed from V and 7 bases from J, the gap between germline ends came to 13 bases. The CDR3 length is 12 residues. Here the CDR3 reads CASLKSGNEQFF. CDR3 nucleotide sequence: TGTGCCAGTTTAAAATCCGGGAATGAGCAGTTCTTC.